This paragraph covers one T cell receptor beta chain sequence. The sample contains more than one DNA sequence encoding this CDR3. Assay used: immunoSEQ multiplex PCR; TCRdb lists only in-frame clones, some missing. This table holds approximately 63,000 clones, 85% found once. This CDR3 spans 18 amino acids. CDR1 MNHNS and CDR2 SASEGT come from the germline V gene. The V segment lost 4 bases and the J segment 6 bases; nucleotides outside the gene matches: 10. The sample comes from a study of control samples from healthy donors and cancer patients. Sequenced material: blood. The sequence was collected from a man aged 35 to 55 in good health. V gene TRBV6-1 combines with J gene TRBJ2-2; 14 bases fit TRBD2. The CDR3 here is CASSGRLAGGRVPGELFF. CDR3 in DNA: TGTGCCAGCAGTGGTCGACTAGCGGGGGGGCGCGTCCCCGGGGAGCTGTTTTTT.